These T cell receptor beta chains were read from a single sample in a study of a mutant IDH1 vaccine in newly diagnosed glioma. The method was immunoSEQ multiplex PCR; TCRdb's version includes in-frame clones alone and lacks a portion of them. The sample lists roughly 51,000 clones, 86% occurring once. Sequenced here: PBMCs, sampled from a glioma patient treated with radiotherapy, temozolomide or both. These receptors came from a man aged 35 to 55 with glioma. The CDR3 runs from the conserved cysteine through the conserved F or W. Fields, in order: V gene, J gene, D gene, clone size, CDR3 DNA, CDR3 protein. A D gene is named only where the DNA matches it firmly. Expanded clones get a size class; other rows say once, few or many, or leave the size out.

TRBV28	TRBJ2-2	.	.	TGTGCCAGCAGGGAGCGGACCGGGGAGCTGTTTTTT	CASRERTGELFF
TRBV27	TRBJ1-2	.	.	TGTGCCAGCAGTTATCTCCTAGGGATAGGCTACACCTTC	CASSYLLGIGYTF
TRBV14	TRBJ1-2	.	.	TGTGCCAGCAGCCAATGGGTCGAAGGGGGCTACACCTTC	CASSQWVEGGYTF
TRBV14	TRBJ1-2	.	.	TGTGCCAGCAGCCAACAGACTAACTATGGCTACACCTTC	CASSQQTNYGYTF
TRBV6-1	TRBJ2-7	.	.	TGTGCCAGCAGTGAAGTGGACCACCGCGAGCAGTACTTC	CASSEVDHREQYF
TRBV5-1	TRBJ1-1	.	.	TGCGCCAGCAGCTTGGAGCGGGGTGAAGCTTTCTTT	CASSLERGEAFF
TRBV27	TRBJ2-7	TRBD1	.	TGTGCCAGCAGGCTACCGGGACAGGGGCCCCACGAGCAGTACTTC	CASRLPGQGPHEQYF
TRBV6-4	TRBJ2-3	.	.	TGTGCCAGCAGTGACGGTAACACAGATACGCAGTATTTT	CASSDGNTDTQYF
TRBV9	TRBJ2-1	.	.	TGTGCCAGCAGCGTAGGGTCCGGCCCCAGGGATGAGCAGTTCTTC	CASSVGSGPRDEQFF
TRBV6-5	TRBJ1-3	TRBD1	.	TGTGCCAGCAGTTACGGGGCAGGGGGTAATGGAAACACCATATATTTT	CASSYGAGGNGNTIYF
TRBV7-2	TRBJ2-5	.	.	TGTGCCAGCAGCCTGAACGACAGGGAGGATAGAGAGACCCAGTACTTC	CASSLNDREDRETQYF
TRBV5-1	TRBJ1-4	TRBD1	.	TGCGCCAGCAGCTTGTTTCCAGGGGGGGTCTATTTCGCAACTAATGAAAAACTGTTTTTT	CASSLFPGGVYFATNEKLFF
TRBV5-5	TRBJ2-3	TRBD2	.	TGTGCCAGCAGCTTGGCCGGGACTAGCGGAGCAGATACGCAGTATTTT	CASSLAGTSGADTQYF
TRBV27	TRBJ2-2	.	.	TGTGCCAGCAGTGGACAGTGGCACACCGGGGAGCTGTTTTTT	CASSGQWHTGELFF
TRBV29-1	TRBJ2-3	TRBD1	.	TGCAGCGTTACAGGGGGCATCACAGATACGCAGTATTTT	CSVTGGITDTQYF
TRBV5-4	TRBJ2-3	TRBD1	.	TGTGCCAGCAGCTTGGAGGGGGCCGGAGATACGCAGTATTTT	CASSLEGAGDTQYF
TRBV5-6	TRBJ2-7	.	.	TGTGCCAGCCGCCGAGACAGATCCTACGAGCAGTACTTC	CASRRDRSYEQYF
TRBV27	TRBJ1-5	.	few	TGTGCCAGCAGTTTCGTGAATCAGCCCCAGCATTTT	CASSFVNQPQHF
TRBV5-1	TRBJ1-1	.	once	TGCGCCAGCAGCTTGGGGAAGGGTTTGGGCACTGAAGCTTTCTTT	CASSLGKGLGTEAFF
TRBV18	TRBJ2-1	.	.	TGTGCCAGCTCACCAAGAGACGGGGGTTTCAATGAGCAGTTCTTC	CASSPRDGGFNEQFF
TRBV7-3	TRBJ1-2	TRBD1	.	TGTGCCAGCAGCTTTTACAGGGGAGGCTACACCTTC	CASSFYRGGYTF
TRBV14	TRBJ1-2	TRBD1	.	TGTGCCAGCAGCTTAACCGGGACAGGGGGCGCCTATGGCTACACCTTC	CASSLTGTGGAYGYTF
TRBV6-1	TRBJ2-5	.	.	TGTGCCAGCAAGTTGGCGGGGGAGACCCAGTACTTC	CASKLAGETQYF
TRBV9	TRBJ2-5	.	once	TGTGCCAGCTCCCTCTCCGTGTACCAAGAGACCCAGTACTTC	CASSLSVYQETQYF
TRBV19	TRBJ1-5	TRBD1	.	TGTGCCAGTAGTATACAGACAGGGGGGAGCAATCAGCCCCAGCATTTT	CASSIQTGGSNQPQHF
TRBV18	TRBJ1-5	.	.	TGTGCCAGCTCACTCGTTCGGGGAGATCAGCCCCAGCATTTT	CASSLVRGDQPQHF
TRBV2	TRBJ1-5	.	.	TGTGCCAGCAGTGGCAGACAGCACAATCAGCCCCAGCATTTT	CASSGRQHNQPQHF
TRBV2	TRBJ2-7	.	.	TGTGCCAGCACCCTCCGAGGGAGTTACGAGCAGTACTTC	CASTLRGSYEQYF
TRBV5-4	TRBJ2-5	TRBD1	.	TGTGCCAGCAGTTCTCCGGGACAGGGGTGGGAGACCCAGTACTTC	CASSSPGQGWETQYF
TRBV15	TRBJ1-4	.	.	TGTGCCACCAGCAGGGGGGGAACAGAGGGAGAAAAACTGTTTTTT	CATSRGGTEGEKLFF
TRBV27	TRBJ1-5	.	.	TGTGCCACCAAACGTTCTGGACAGAGGAATCAGCCCCAGCATTTT	CATKRSGQRNQPQHF
TRBV4-1	TRBJ2-7	.	.	TGCGCCAGCAGCCAGGTCGCACGGGGCGAGCAGTACTTC	CASSQVARGEQYF
TRBV6-6	TRBJ1-1	.	medium-sized	TGTGCCAGCAGTCCCCACGCGAACACTGAAGCTTTCTTT	CASSPHANTEAFF